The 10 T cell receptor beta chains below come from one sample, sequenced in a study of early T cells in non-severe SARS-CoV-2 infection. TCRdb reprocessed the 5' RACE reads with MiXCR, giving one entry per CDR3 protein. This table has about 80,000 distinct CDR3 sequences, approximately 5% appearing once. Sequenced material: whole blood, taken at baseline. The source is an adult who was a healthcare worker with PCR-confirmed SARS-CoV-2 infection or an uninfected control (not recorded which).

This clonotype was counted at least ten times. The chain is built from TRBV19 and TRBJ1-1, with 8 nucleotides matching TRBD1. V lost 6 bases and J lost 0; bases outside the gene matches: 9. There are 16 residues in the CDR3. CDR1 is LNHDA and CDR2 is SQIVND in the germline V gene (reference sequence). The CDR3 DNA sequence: TGTGCCAGTAGCCAGGGACAGGACATAATGAACACTGAAGCTTTCTTT. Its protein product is CASSQGQDIMNTEAFF. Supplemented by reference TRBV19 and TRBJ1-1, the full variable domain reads DGGITQSPKYLFRKEGQNVTLSCEQNLNHDAMYWYRQDPGQGLRLIYYSQIVNDFQKGDIAEGYSVSREKKESFPLTVTSAQKNPTAFYLCASSQGQDIMNTEAFFGQGTRLTVV.

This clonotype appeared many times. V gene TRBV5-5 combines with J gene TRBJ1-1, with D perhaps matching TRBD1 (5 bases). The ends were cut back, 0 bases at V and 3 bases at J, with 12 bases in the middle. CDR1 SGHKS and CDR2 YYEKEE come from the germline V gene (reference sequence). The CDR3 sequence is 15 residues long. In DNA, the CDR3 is TGTGCCAGCAGCTTGGAGGCGGGGGTAGACACTGAAGCTTTCTTT. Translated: CASSLEAGVDTEAFF. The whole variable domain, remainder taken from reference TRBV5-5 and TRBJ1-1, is DAGVTQSPTHLIKTRGQQVTLRCSPISGHKSVSWYQQVLGQGPQFIFQYYEKEERGRGNFPDRFSARQFPNYSSELNVNALLLGDSALYLCASSLEAGVDTEAFFGQGTRLTVV.

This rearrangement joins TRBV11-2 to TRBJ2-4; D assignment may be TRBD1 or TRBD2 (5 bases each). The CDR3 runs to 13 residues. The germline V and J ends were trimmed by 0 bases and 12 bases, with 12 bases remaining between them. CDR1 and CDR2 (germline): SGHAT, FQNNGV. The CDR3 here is CASSLDGALPQYF. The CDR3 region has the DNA TGTGCCAGCAGCTTAGACGGGGCCCTCCCTCAGTACTTC.

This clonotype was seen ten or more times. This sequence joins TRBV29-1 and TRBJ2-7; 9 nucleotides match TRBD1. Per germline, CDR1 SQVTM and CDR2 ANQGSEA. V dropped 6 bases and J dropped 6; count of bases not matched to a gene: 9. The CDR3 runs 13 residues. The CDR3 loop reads CSVETGGTGEQYF. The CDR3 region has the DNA TGCAGCGTAGAAACAGGGGGCACAGGCGAGCAGTACTTC.

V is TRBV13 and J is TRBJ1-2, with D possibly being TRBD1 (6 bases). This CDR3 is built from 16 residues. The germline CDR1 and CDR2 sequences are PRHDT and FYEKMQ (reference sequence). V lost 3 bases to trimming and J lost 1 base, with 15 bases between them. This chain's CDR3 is CASSFRDTIFNYGYTF. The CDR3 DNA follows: TGTGCCAGCAGCTTCCGGGACACCATTTTTAACTATGGCTACACCTTC.

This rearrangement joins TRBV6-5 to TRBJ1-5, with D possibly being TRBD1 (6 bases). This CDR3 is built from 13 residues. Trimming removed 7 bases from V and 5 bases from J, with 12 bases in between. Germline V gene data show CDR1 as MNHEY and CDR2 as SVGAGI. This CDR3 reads CASKRGPDQPQHF. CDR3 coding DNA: TGTGCCAGCAAGCGGGGGCCTGATCAGCCCCAGCATTTT.

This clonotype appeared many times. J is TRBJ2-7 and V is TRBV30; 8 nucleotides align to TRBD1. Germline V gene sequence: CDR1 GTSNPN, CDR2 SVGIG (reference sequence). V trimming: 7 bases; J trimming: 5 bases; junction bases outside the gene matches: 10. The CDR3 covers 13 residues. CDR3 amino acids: CALHPGQENEQYF. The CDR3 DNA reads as TGTGCCTTACACCCGGGACAGGAGAACGAGCAGTACTTC.

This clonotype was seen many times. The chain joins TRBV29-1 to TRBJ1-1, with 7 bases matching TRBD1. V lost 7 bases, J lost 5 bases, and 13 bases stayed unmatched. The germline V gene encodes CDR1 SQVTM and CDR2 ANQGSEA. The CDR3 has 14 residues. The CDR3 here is CSAPRTGLGTEAFF. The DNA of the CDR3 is TGCAGCGCCCCACGGACAGGCCTGGGGACTGAAGCTTTCTTT.

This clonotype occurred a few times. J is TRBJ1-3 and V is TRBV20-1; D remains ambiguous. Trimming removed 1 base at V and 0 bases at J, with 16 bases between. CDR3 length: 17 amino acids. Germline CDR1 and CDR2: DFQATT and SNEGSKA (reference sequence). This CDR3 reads CSARGGGLAASGNTIYF. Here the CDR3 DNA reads TGCAGTGCTAGAGGAGGCGGCTTGGCAGCCTCTGGAAACACCATATATTTT.

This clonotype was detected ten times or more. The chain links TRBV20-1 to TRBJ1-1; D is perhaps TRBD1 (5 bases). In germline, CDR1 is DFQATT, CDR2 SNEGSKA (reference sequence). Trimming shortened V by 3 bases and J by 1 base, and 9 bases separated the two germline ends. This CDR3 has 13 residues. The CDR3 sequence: CSASWGGNTEAFF. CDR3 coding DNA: TGCAGTGCTAGTTGGGGGGGGAACACTGAAGCTTTCTTT.